This TCR beta chain was documented in a study of blood T cells in healthy people across ages. Combining a sample-barcoded 5' primer with a J-beta primer mix, a second PCR ran for roughly 7 to 12 cycles. MiXCR was run by TCRdb on the 5' RACE reads, yielding one entry per CDR3 protein. The table includes 910,000 or so distinct CDR3 sequences, roughly half detected once. Trimming removed 4 bases at V and 4 bases at J, with 13 bases between. The CDR3 length is 15 residues. Germline lookup yields CDR1 MGHRA and CDR2 YSYEKL. Isolated per sample were at least 6 million PBMCs. Sequencing was performed on blood. The clonotype originates from an older woman in good health. The chain has TRBV4-1 and TRBJ1-4; D ambiguous. CDR3 bases: TGCGCCAGCAGCCCCTGGCCGGGCATTAATGAAAAACTGTTTTTT. It yields the protein CASSPWPGINEKLFF.